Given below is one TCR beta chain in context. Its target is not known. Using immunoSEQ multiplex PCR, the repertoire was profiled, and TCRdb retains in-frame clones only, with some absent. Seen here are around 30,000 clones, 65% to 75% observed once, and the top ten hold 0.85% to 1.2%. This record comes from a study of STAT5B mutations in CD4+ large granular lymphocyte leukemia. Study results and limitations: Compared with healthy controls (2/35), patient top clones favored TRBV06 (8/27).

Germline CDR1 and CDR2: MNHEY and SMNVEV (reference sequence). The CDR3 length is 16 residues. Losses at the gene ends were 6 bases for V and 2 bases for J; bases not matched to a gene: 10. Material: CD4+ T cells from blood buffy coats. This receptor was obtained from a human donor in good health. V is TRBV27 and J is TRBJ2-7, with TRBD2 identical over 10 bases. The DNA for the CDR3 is TGTGCCAGCAGACCTAGCGGGAGTGGGGGCCCCTACGAGCAGTACTTC. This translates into CASRPSGSGGPYEQYF.